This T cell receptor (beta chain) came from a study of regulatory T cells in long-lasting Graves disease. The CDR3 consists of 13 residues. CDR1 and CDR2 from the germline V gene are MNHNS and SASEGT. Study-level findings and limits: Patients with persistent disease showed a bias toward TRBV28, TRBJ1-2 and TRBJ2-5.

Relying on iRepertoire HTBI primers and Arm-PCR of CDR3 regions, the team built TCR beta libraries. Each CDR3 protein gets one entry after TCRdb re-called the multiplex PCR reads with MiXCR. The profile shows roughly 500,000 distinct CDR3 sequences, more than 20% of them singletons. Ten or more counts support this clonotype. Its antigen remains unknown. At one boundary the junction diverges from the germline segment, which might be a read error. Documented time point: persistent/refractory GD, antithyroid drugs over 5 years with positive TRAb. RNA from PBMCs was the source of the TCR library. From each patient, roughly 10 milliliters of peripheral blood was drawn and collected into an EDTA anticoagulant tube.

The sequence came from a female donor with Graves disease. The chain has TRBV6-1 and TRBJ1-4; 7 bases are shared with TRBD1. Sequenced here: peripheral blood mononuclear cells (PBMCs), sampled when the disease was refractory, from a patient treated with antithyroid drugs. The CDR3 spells CASREGTAAKLFF. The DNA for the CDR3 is TGTGCCAGCAGGGAAGGGACAGCGGCTAAACTGTTTTTT.